The present entry profiles one TCR beta chain with its context. This clone was recorded a few times. What antigen it recognizes has not been identified. Per-base quality was not reported, and no clone a single base away is much larger than it. The sample originates from a study of cytomegalovirus exposure and HLA in healthy donors (dated by TCRdb to 2016 to 2017). Regarding the complete study: In an earlier analysis of under 600 of the donors, approximately 260 Gb of sequence data and 100 million or so unique TCR beta sequences from about 180 million T cells were reported. An early release covering roughly 600 HLA-typed donors comprised approximately 300 gigabases of sequencing data and around 86 million unique TCR sequences. Of the 398 genotyped donors, 70% to 90% were placed in the genetic ancestry cluster associated with self-reported Caucasian donors. The study aimed to test whether cataloging public T cell receptors could reveal signatures of past pathogen exposure. Using immunosequencing, the study profiled T cell repertoires from around 680 subjects and related those repertoires to cytomegalovirus serostatus. A separate validation cohort of roughly 120 different subjects was used in addition to the 666-subject first cohort. To predict cytomegalovirus infection status, the study brought together high-throughput TCR immunosequencing, statistical association of individual TCRs with disease status, and machine learning. In a later analysis, previously published TCR beta repertoires from 666 donors were re-analyzed and high-resolution HLA genotyping was added so that TCR occurrence patterns could be studied. In the later analysis, no new phenotypic data were used to find candidate immune exposures; instead, reliance was placed on TCR beta sequences and their occurrence across donors. An earlier analysis of several hundred of the donors applied high-throughput TCR beta sequencing to assess whether each TCR beta V gene segment acted as functional or pseudogenic. Alongside the repertoire data, information on donor age, sex, ethnicity and CMV serostatus was compiled. A later genetic analysis used genome-wide SNP genotypes for about three fifths of the 666 donors, treating that subset as a discovery cohort. Every repertoire in the discovery cohort had been generated on one and the same sequencing platform. HLA typing covered class I and class II loci at four-digit resolution. The number of typed donors differed by locus: roughly 620-640 for A, B, C, DRB1 and DQB1; 500 to 550 for DQA1; 606 for DPA1; and around 490 for DPB1. Several DR-DQ haplotypes were handled as single units for association and clustering because linkage in the cohort was strong. Among 398 genotyped donors of the cohort, an average of approximately 250,000 unique TCR beta nucleotide sequences were sequenced per donor, 15% to 20% of them non-productive. Here is what the overall study found, with its caveats: An earlier analysis of approximately 540 of the donors showed that most TCR beta V segments appeared in productive rearrangements either about 87% or about 30% of the time, which broadly matched IMGT annotations. The earlier analysis of 587 of the donors excluded some 15 rarely observed V segments, including chromosome 9 orphons, because counts were too low. Some IMGT-functional V segments, including TRBV6-2 and TRBV6-3, could not be told apart with the 87-base-pair reads, so those segments were excluded. A further reported finding was that TCR beta sequences accurately predicted the HLA-A and HLA-B alleles for most subjects in the first cohort. A cluster of highly shared sequence variants was judged likely to represent a technical artifact of the sequencing pipeline. In a later analysis, HLA-associated TCR beta chains were found to be more clonally expanded and to have lower generation probabilities than equally common non-associated chains. At a false discovery rate of 0.05, a later analysis linked 15,000 to 20,000 TCR beta sequences to specific HLA alleles. In the study, about 150 TCR beta chains were listed as associated with cytomegalovirus. V-gene and J-gene trimming of TCR beta chains was associated with a missense DCLRE1C variant in a later genetic analysis, and the association was replicated in an independent cohort. A few of the identified cytomegalovirus-associated TCR beta chains were confirmed in vitro to be specific for cytomegalovirus antigens. Cytomegalovirus status was reported to be diagnosed by the classifier with high specificity and sensitivity in both the original and validation cohorts. The authors suggested that the approach could potentially be generalized to other disease states and immunological phenotypes. Because HLA typing was missing for some donors at each locus, association tests included only the typed subset. A later analysis reported that several top co-occurrence clusters appeared linked to parvovirus B19, influenza, CMV and Epstein-Barr virus. Most CMV-associated TCR beta chains appeared to be HLA-restricted in a later analysis, and the HLA associations seemed to be driven largely by CMV exposure. The presence/absence analyses assumed that sequencing depth was roughly uniform across donors, and that assumption may not be true. Immune exposure information for the cohort was limited to CMV serostatus. Correlated functional status among segregating V segments might reflect linkage disequilibrium, but an unknown experimental factor could not be ruled out. In a later analysis, the rate of TCR association differed among HLA loci, with DRB1 alleles having the most associated TCRs and HLA-C alleles having the fewest. While some public TCRs were present in many individuals, most TCR sequences turned up only very rarely across donors. According to a later genetic analysis, donors in an Asian-associated ancestry cluster had fewer N-insertions in productive TCRs than the approximately 690-donor mean. Strong co-occurrence of HLA alleles, especially DR and DQ, made assigning TCR associations to individual alleles difficult. This cohort had only TCR beta chains sequenced, and the lack of alpha or paired-chain data limited which features could be detected.

To prepare the library, the immunoSEQ multiplex PCR assay was applied. A mixture of 60 forward primers for TCR Vbeta segments and 13 reverse primers for TCR Jbeta segments was used in the multiplex PCR. A multiplex PCR assay on genomic DNA amplified the CDR3 region of rearranged TCR beta genes. The amplified TCR beta libraries were sequenced on the Illumina HiSeq System as 87-base-pair reads. The authors' analysis ran thus. In a later analysis, 80 million or so unique TCR beta chains were counted across the approximately 620 repertoires, and around 10 million of these chains were shared by at least two donors. Raw reads were error-corrected and collapsed into unique sequences with a nearest-neighbor algorithm that merged closely related sequences to remove PCR and sequencing errors. Alignment of CDR3 sequences to IMGT reference sequences was used to assign V, D and J gene segments. For a sequence to be retained, a match of at least six nucleotides to both a V gene segment and a J gene segment was required. Rearrangements were called productive when the CDR3 lacked stop codons and stayed in frame with V and J; all others were non-productive. CDR3 was defined according to IMGT convention as the region running from the second conserved V-encoded cysteine to the conserved J-encoded phenylalanine. The earlier analysis of approximately 590 of the donors excluded any sequence lacking an unambiguous match to a single V gene segment. In an earlier analysis of about 590 of the donors, a V segment was called functional when productive rearrangements were above 56.7%, and segregating when the standard deviation between donors exceeded 5%. A statistical classification framework was developed to diagnose cytomegalovirus status using the catalog of TCR beta chain sequences. In a later analysis, V and J genes were assigned by comparing TCR nucleotide sequences against IMGT/GENE-DB human TR gene sequences. Using the TCRdist pipeline, a later analysis assigned CDR3 sequences along with most-parsimonious VDJ recombination scenarios. A later analysis defined each TCR beta chain by its CDR3 amino acid sequence plus V-gene family, and excluded reads lacking a unique V-gene family. A later analysis removed over 500 highly shared, low-generation-probability nucleotide sequences to deal with suspected cross-contamination and a sequencing artifact. In a later analysis, a clonal expansion index for each public chain was calculated from normalized within-repertoire ranks of inferred template counts. A later analysis computed generation probabilities with a VDJ recombination model fitted to out-of-frame rearrangements, and checked the results against IGoR. Hypergeometric tests were used in a later analysis to score TCR-TCR, TCR-HLA and TCR-CMV co-occurrence, with a repertoire-size bias correction applied to the TCR pairs. False discovery rates were estimated in a later analysis by permuting HLA or CMV assignments 20 times. In a later analysis, co-occurring TCRs were grouped using DBSCAN, with TCRdist sequence similarity added in when clustering inside HLA-allele-positive subsets. Co-occurrence clustering excluded repertoires with fewer than 30,000 or more than 120,000 public chains, plus five with anomalous nucleotide sharing. The table was pulled from immuneACCESS by TCRdb, which kept in-frame rearrangements only. Such tables lose some clones; where checked, under half of the loss comes from unresolved V genes, and the rest has no known cause. V, J and clone size are those of that table, while D and trimming were read from the DNA. The sample table lists about 82,000 clones, 10% of them with a count of one. Over 20% of the sample goes to the ten largest clones.

The germline V gene yields SNHLY for CDR1 and FYNNEI for CDR2. At the junction V is shortened by 6 bases and J by 1 base, with 12 bases in between. CDR3 length: 14 amino acids, cysteine to phenylalanine. Kept here is only the CDR3 DNA, which spans 42 bases and is read in frame from base 1. The cohort comprised some 730 healthy bone marrow donors. At the time of sampling, every cohort member was nominally healthy, though immune exposures that went unrecorded were likely present. The donor tested CMV seropositive, placing the donor among the approximately 290 seropositive members of the cohort. A peripheral blood sample was collected from each donor, and TCR beta sequencing was performed on peripheral blood mononuclear cells. Genomic DNA extraction from the blood cell samples was performed with the Qiagen DNeasy Blood Extraction Kit.

Sequencing used PBMCs. This TCR was recovered from a man between 60 and 75 years old in good health and CMV-seropositive. The receptor chain draws on TRBV2 and TRBJ2-5; the D gene is perhaps TRBD2, on 6 matching bases. The base sequence is TGTGCCAGCAGCGGCCGGGGGACCCAAGAGACCCAGTACTTC. Its amino acids are CASSGRGTQETQYF.